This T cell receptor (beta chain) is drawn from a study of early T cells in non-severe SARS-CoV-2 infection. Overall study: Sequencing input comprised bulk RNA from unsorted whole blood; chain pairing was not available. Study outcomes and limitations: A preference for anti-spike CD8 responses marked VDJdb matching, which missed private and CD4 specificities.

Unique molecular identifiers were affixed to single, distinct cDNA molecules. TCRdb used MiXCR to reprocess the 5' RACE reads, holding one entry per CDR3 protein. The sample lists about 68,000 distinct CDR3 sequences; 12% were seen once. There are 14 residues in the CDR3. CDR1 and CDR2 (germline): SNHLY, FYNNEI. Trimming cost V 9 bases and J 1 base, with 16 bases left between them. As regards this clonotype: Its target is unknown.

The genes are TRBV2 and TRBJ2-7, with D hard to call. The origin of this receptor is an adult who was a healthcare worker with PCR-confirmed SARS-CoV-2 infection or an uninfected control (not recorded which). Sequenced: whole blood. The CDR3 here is CARGPTLESYEQYF. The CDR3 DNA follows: TGTGCCAGAGGACCCACCCTGGAGTCCTACGAGCAGTACTTC.